This entry concerns a single TCR beta chain. The antigen is undetermined. This entry belongs to a study of T cells in Graves' hyperthyroidism and ophthalmopathy. Findings and caveats of the study: Blood also showed most of the thyroid clonotypes that were expanded above 0.001. Stable hyperthyroidism was separated from ophthalmopathy by a model based on 13 V-J features.

The V gene's germline CDR1 is SEHNR and CDR2 FQNEAQ (reference sequence). CDR3 length equals 14 residues. Trimming left V 3 bases short and J 12 bases short, with 17 bases between. RNA transcripts were the template for amplifying TCR beta CDR3 regions. The HTBI primer set served for first-round RT-PCR of the TCR CDR3. TCRdb analysed the multiplex PCR reads with MiXCR anew, one entry per CDR3 protein. The sample yields about 600,000 distinct CDR3 sequences, 16% seen once. In making diagnoses, clinical symptoms, serum thyroxine and TRAb, thyroid ultrasound and orbital computed tomography were all used. The sequenced material came from blood. The chain joins TRBV7-9 to TRBJ1-4; perhaps TRBD1 as D (5 bases). The TCR sequence derives from a woman between 40 and 50 years old with Graves' ophthalmopathy. This chain's CDR3 is CASSLGPEVGQLFF. Here the CDR3 DNA reads TGTGCCAGCAGCTTGGGCCCAGAAGTGGGGCAACTGTTTTTT.